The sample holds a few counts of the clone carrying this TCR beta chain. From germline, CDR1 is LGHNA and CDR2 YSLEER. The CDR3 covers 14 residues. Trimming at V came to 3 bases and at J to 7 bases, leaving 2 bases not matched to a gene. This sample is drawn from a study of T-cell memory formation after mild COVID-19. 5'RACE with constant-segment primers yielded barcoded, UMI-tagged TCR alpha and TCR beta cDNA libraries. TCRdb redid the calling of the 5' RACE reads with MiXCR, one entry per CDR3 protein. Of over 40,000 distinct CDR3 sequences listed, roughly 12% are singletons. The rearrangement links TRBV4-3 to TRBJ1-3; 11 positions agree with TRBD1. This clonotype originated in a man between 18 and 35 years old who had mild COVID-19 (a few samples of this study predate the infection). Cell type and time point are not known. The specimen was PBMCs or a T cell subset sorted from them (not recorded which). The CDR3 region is CASSQDRGLNTIYF. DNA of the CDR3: TGCGCCAGCAGCCAGGACAGGGGGCTTAACACCATATATTTT.